This is a list of T cell receptor beta chains from one sample in a study of shared clonotypes between healthy human individuals. Only in-frame clones appear in the TCRdb table, and some are missing; sequencing was by immunoSEQ multiplex PCR. The sample has more than 2,000,000 clones; roughly nine tenths are singletons. Sequenced input: naive CD4+ T cells sorted from blood. The receptors originated from a man aged 18 to 29 in good health. Both conserved end residues are part of each CDR3. A D gene is named only where the DNA matches it firmly. Not every row has a clone size; where given, it reads once, few, many or a size class.

TRBJ1-1	TRBV6-5	-	-	TGTGCCAGCAGTGTGGGCACTGAAGCTTTCTTT	CASSVGTEAFF
TRBJ1-1	TRBV6-1	TRBD1	-	TGTGCCAGCAGTCGGGACAGAAGTTACACTGAAGCTTTCTTT	CASSRDRSYTEAFF
TRBJ1-2	TRBV6-6	-	-	TGTGCCAGCAGTTTAACCCGACAGGCTCGTAACGGCTACACCTTC	CASSLTRQARNGYTF
TRBJ1-6	TRBV7-8	-	once	TGTGCCAGCAGCTTAGACAGGGCCAGCTCCTATAATTCACCCCTCCACTTT	CASSLDRASSYNSPLHF
TRBJ1-4	TRBV7-9	-	once	TGTGCCAGCAGCTTAGGCTTCCAGCCTGCAACTAATGAAAAACTGTTTTTT	CASSLGFQPATNEKLFF
TRBJ1-6	TRBV19	-	-	TGTGCCAGTAGTATAGATTTGGCCTCAGGGTCGGATTCACCCCTCCACTTT	CASSIDLASGSDSPLHF
TRBJ1-5	TRBV19	TRBD1	few	TGTGCCAGTAGCCCGGACAGGGGAGGTCAGCCCCAGCATTTT	CASSPDRGGQPQHF
TRBJ2-1	TRBV19	-	-	TGTGCCAGTAGTAAAACGAGCGGGCCCTACAATGAGCAGTTCTTC	CASSKTSGPYNEQFF
TRBJ2-3	TRBV2	-	-	TGTGCCAGCAGTCTATACACAGATACGCAGTATTTT	CASSLYTDTQYF
TRBJ2-7	TRBV10-3	-	-	TGTGCCATCAGTGACGAGGGATACGAGCAGTACTTC	CAISDEGYEQYF
TRBJ2-5	TRBV13	-	-	TGTGCCAGCAGCTCTCTCATGGTGGAGACCCAGTACTTC	CASSSLMVETQYF
TRBJ1-1	TRBV27	-	-	TGTGCCATCAAACGGGGGGGAGGAACTGAAGCTTTCTTT	CAIKRGGGTEAFF
TRBJ2-1	TRBV7-7	TRBD1	-	TGTGCTAGCAGCCAGGGGACAGGGGGCAGGGATGAGCAGTTCTTC	CASSQGTGGRDEQFF
TRBJ2-7	TRBV19	-	-	TGTGCCAGTAGCCTCCCCGGCGGGCGTGTGGGGCAGTACTTC	CASSLPGGRVGQYF
TRBJ2-1	TRBV2	-	once	TGTGCCAGCAGTGATTACCGAGGACGGTACAATGAGCAGTTCTTC	CASSDYRGRYNEQFF
TRBJ1-2	TRBV6-5	-	-	TGTGCCAGCAGTTCACAGGGTCAGGGAGTCTATGGCTACACCTTC	CASSSQGQGVYGYTF
TRBJ2-7	TRBV10-1	-	-	TGCGCCAGCAGTCCAGGACTACGAGCCCGGGGGGAGCAGTACTTC	CASSPGLRARGEQYF
TRBJ2-2	TRBV7-7	-	-	TGTGCTAGCAGCTCCAGGGACACCGGGGAGCTGTTTTTT	CASSSRDTGELFF
TRBJ1-1	TRBV19	TRBD1	-	TGTGCCTCCCACAGGGGGGACACTTTGAACACTGAAGCTTTCTTT	CASHRGDTLNTEAFF
TRBJ1-5	TRBV2	-	few	TGTGCCAGCAATGTGGACGGGGGGAGCAATCAGCCCCAGCATTTT	CASNVDGGSNQPQHF
TRBJ2-7	TRBV4-1	TRBD2	-	TGCGCCAGCAGCCAACCAAGCGGGAGGAATTACGAGCAGTACTTC	CASSQPSGRNYEQYF
TRBJ2-1	TRBV7-9	-	-	TGTGCCAGCAGCTTAGCTGAGCAGTTCTTC	CASSLAEQFF
TRBJ2-6	TRBV4-1	-	-	TGCGCCAGCAGCCAAGATCCACTCCCCTTCGGCTCTGGGGCCAACGTCCTGACTTTC	CASSQDPLPFGSGANVLTF